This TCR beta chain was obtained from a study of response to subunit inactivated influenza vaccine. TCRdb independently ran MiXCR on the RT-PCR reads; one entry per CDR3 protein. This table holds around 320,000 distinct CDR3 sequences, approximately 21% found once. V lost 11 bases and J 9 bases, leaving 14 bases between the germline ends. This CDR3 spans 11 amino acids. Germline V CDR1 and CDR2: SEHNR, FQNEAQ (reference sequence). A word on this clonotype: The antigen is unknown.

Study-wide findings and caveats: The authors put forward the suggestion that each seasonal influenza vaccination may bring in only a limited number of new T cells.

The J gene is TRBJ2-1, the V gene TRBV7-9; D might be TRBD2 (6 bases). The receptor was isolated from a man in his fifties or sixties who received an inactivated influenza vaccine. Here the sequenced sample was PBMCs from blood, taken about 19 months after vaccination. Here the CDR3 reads CALAGLGEQFF. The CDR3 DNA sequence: TGTGCCCTCGCGGGGCTCGGTGAGCAGTTCTTC. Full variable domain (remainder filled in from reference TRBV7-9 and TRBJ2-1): DTGVSQNPRHKITKRGQNVTFRCDPISEHNRLYWYRQTLGQGPEFLTYFQNEAQLEKSRLLSDRFSAERPKGSFSTLEIQRTEQGDSAMYLCALAGLGEQFFGPGTRLTVL.